What follows are 24 T cell receptor beta chains derived from one specimen sequenced in a study of siplizumab effects on memory and regulatory T cells. The mixed lymphocyte reaction cells were cocultured at 37°C for six to seven days. The antigens of these receptors remain unknown. Clones were sequenced by immunoSEQ multiplex PCR, and TCRdb holds only the in-frame ones, with some missing. The profile shows some 5,000 clones, roughly half of them singletons. Sequencing was done on a sample of CFSE-low (dividing) CD8+ T cells sorted from an allogeneic mixed lymphocyte reaction. The receptors shown here come from a human donor in good health; the cells came from an allogeneic mixed lymphocyte reaction. Some clones in this sample may be carry-over from other donors' samples.

The V gene is TRBV2, the J gene TRBJ2-1, with a tentative D call TRBD2 (7 bases). CDR3 size: 14 residues. V was pared by 5 bases and J by 4 bases, with 12 bases between. Germline assignment: CDR1 SNHLY and CDR2 FYNNEI. CDR3 loop: CASSQGTIYNEQFF. The CDR3, as DNA: TGTGCCAGCAGTCAGGGGACTATTTACAATGAGCAGTTCTTC.

The chain combines TRBV7-9 with TRBJ2-7; D might be TRBD1 (6 bases). This CDR3 region has 16 residues. V was pared by 7 bases and J by 5 bases, with 24 bases between. The germline gives CDR1 SEHNR, CDR2 FQNEAQ (reference sequence). This CDR3 is CASNNQETGFFDEQYF. The CDR3 DNA sequence: TGTGCCAGCAACAATCAAGAAACAGGGTTTTTCGACGAGCAGTACTTC.

V is TRBV19 and J is TRBJ1-2, with 8 bases identical to TRBD1. V lost 4 bases to trimming and J lost 4 bases; unmatched junction nucleotides: 2. This CDR3 is built from 13 residues. Germline CDR1 is LNHDA and CDR2 is SQIVND (reference sequence). The CDR3 here is CASSTGTGYGYTF. The CDR3 nucleotides read TGTGCCAGTAGTACCGGGACAGGCTATGGCTACACCTTC.

The chain has TRBV28 and TRBJ1-4, with a tentative D call TRBD1 (6 bases). V was shortened by 5 bases and J by 0 bases, with 16 bases between the two germline ends. Germline CDR1 is MDHEN and CDR2 is SYDVKM. The CDR3 sequence is 17 residues long. CDR3 region: CASSPRGGTTTNEKLFF. As DNA, the CDR3 is TGTGCCAGCAGTCCCCGAGGGGGGACTACAACTAATGAAAAACTGTTTTTT.

The V and J genes are TRBV19 and TRBJ2-7; perhaps TRBD2 as D (5 bases). Deletions cut 5 bases from V and 2 bases from J, with 10 bases between. CDR3 length: 13 residues. Germline-derived CDR1 and CDR2 are LNHDA and SQIVND (reference sequence). The CDR3 reads CASSPGLPYEQYF. The CDR3 region has the DNA TGTGCCAGTAGTCCCGGACTTCCCTACGAGCAGTACTTC. Variable domain in full (rest from reference TRBV19 and TRBJ2-7): DGGITQSPKYLFRKEGQNVTLSCEQNLNHDAMYWYRQDPGQGLRLIYYSQIVNDFQKGDIAEGYSVSREKKESFPLTVTSAQKNPTAFYLCASSPGLPYEQYFGPGTRLTVT.

The chain uses TRBV5-1 and TRBJ2-1, with 11 bases lining up with TRBD2. The CDR3 runs 16 residues. Germline V gene data show CDR1 as SGHRS and CDR2 as YFSETQ. Trimming removed 2 bases from V and 0 bases from J; junction bases left unmatched: 1. CDR3 region: CASSLGTSGSYNEQFF. The CDR3 region has the DNA TGCGCCAGCAGCTTAGGGACTAGCGGCTCCTACAATGAGCAGTTCTTC.

The J gene is TRBJ2-1, the V gene TRBV9; 8 bases are shared with TRBD2. CDR1 is SGDLS, CDR2 YYNGEE, per germline. V trimming: 0 bases; J trimming: 2 bases; junction bases outside the gene matches: 16. The CDR3 covers 20 residues. CDR3 DNA sequence: TGTGCCAGCAGCGTAGCGGGGGGGTATGGACTAGCCGACACCTACAATGAGCAGTTCTTC. Translating it yields CASSVAGGYGLADTYNEQFF.

This chain joins TRBV5-4 and TRBJ2-7; a weak D match, TRBD2 (7 bases). The CDR3 has 15 amino acids. Trimming stripped 3 bases from V and 5 bases from J, with 18 bases between. The V gene's germline CDR1 is SGHNT and CDR2 YYREEE (reference sequence). The CDR3 is CASSWPGGGANEQYF. CDR3 DNA sequence: TGTGCCAGCAGCTGGCCCGGTGGGGGGGCGAACGAGCAGTACTTC.

This rearrangement joins TRBV7-9 to TRBJ1-1; D might be TRBD1 (5 bases). Germline CDR1 and CDR2: SEHNR and FQNEAQ (reference sequence). V lost 5 bases to trimming and J lost 6 bases, with 13 bases between them. The CDR3 has 13 amino acids. The CDR3 nucleotides are TGTGCCAGCAGCCGAGGTGGGGACCCTGAAGCTTTCTTT. Translating it yields CASSRGGDPEAFF.

The J gene is TRBJ2-5, the V gene TRBV7-9, with D perhaps TRBD2 (6 bases). This CDR3 is 16 amino acids long. Per the germline V gene, CDR1 is SEHNR and CDR2 is FQNEAQ (reference sequence). The V end was cut by 2 bases, the J end by 5 bases, with 18 bases between. DNA of the CDR3: TGTGCCAGCAGCTTACCGTTCGGTGGGAGGCGGGAGACCCAGTACTTC. This translates into CASSLPFGGRRETQYF. The variable domain in full, completed from reference TRBV7-9 and TRBJ2-5, reads DTGVSQNPRHKITKRGQNVTFRCDPISEHNRLYWYRQTLGQGPEFLTYFQNEAQLEKSRLLSDRFSAERPKGSFSTLEIQRTEQGDSAMYLCASSLPFGGRRETQYFGPGTRLLVL.

V is TRBV27 and J is TRBJ1-5; D remains ambiguous. The germline V gene encodes CDR1 MNHEY and CDR2 SMNVEV (reference sequence). Between the trimmed V and J ends, which lost 2 bases and 5 bases, there was a span of 10 bases. The CDR3 is made up of 14 amino acids. This CDR3 is CASSLHGKDQPQHF. The CDR3 bases are TGTGCCAGCAGTTTACACGGGAAGGATCAGCCCCAGCATTTT.

This clone has only a few counts. J is TRBJ2-7 and V is TRBV27, with D possibly being TRBD1 (6 bases). Trimming left V 0 bases short and J 3 bases short, with 15 bases between. This CDR3 is built from 16 residues. The germline CDR1 and CDR2 sequences are MNHEY and SMNVEV (reference sequence). CDR3 sequence reads: CASSLSIGTISYEQYF. DNA for the CDR3: TGTGCCAGCAGTTTATCGATCGGGACAATTAGCTACGAGCAGTACTTC.

The chain is built from TRBV2 and TRBJ1-2; 7 bases fit TRBD1. Germline CDR1 is SNHLY and CDR2 is FYNNEI. With V trimmed by 6 bases and J by 3 bases, 7 bases remained unmatched. The CDR3 length is 14 residues. The CDR3 sequence is CASRPGGHYYGYTF. The DNA for the CDR3 is TGTGCCAGCAGGCCAGGGGGGCACTACTATGGCTACACCTTC.

This chain connects TRBV4-1 to TRBJ1-6; D is perhaps TRBD1 (6 bases). CDR3 length equals 18 residues. Trimming left V 2 bases short and J 7 bases short, with 21 bases between. Germline assignment: CDR1 MGHRA and CDR2 YSYEKL. CDR3 DNA sequence: TGCGCCAGCAGCCAATACCCCATGGGGCAGGGGACCAATTCACCCCTCCACTTT. This gives the protein CASSQYPMGQGTNSPLHF.

The rearrangement joins TRBV27 to TRBJ1-2, with D tentatively TRBD1 (5 bases). Between the trimmed V and J ends, which lost 6 bases and 8 bases, there was a span of 19 bases. Germline assignment: CDR1 MNHEY and CDR2 SMNVEV (reference sequence). This CDR3 has 14 residues. The CDR3 coding sequence is TGTGCCAGCAGAAGGGACTCGTCTAAGTGGGGCTACACCTTC. It yields the protein CASRRDSSKWGYTF.

The chain recombines TRBV27 with TRBJ1-6, with D tentatively TRBD1 (5 bases). Germline V CDR1 and CDR2: MNHEY, SMNVEV (reference sequence). This CDR3 comprises 13 residues. V was pared by 6 bases and J by 4 bases, with 7 bases between. The CDR3 sequence is CASRTEYNSPLHF. In DNA form, the CDR3 reads TGTGCCAGCAGGACAGAGTATAATTCACCCCTCCACTTT.

This clone was observed a few times. The chain joins TRBV28 to TRBJ1-3; D is ambiguous. V was trimmed by 5 bases and J by 0 bases, leaving 8 bases between them. The CDR3 length is 14 residues. Germline CDR1 is MDHEN and CDR2 is SYDVKM. CDR3 in DNA: TGTGCCAGCAGTCCGATCTCCTCTGGAAACACCATATATTTT. Protein: CASSPISSGNTIYF.

The rearrangement joins TRBV27 to TRBJ2-7; D is possibly TRBD1 (5 bases). Trimming pared 2 bases from V and 0 bases from J, leaving 8 bases between. The CDR3 consists of 14 residues. CDR1 MNHEY and CDR2 SMNVEV come from the germline V gene (reference sequence). The CDR3 DNA reads TGTGCCAGCAGTTTAGCGACAGCCTCCTACGAGCAGTACTTC. It yields the protein CASSLATASYEQYF.

This chain joins TRBV7-6 and TRBJ2-2, with 7 bases aligning to TRBD1. The CDR3 is 18 amino acids. The germline CDR1 and CDR2 sequences are SGHVS and FNYEAQ. V was pared by 5 bases and J by 3 bases, with 15 bases of the junction left unmatched. The chain's CDR3 is CASSPTWSGQSYTGELFF. DNA for the CDR3: TGTGCCAGCAGCCCTACGTGGTCGGGACAGAGCTACACCGGGGAGCTGTTTTTT.

This rearrangement joins TRBV7-3 to TRBJ1-1; D is undetermined. Germline CDR1 reads SGHTA; CDR2 reads FQGTGA. The CDR3 has 15 amino acids. Trimming took 0 bases from V and 0 from J, leaving 8 bases between them. The CDR3 bases are TGTGCCAGCAGCTTAACGATCGGGATGAACACTGAAGCTTTCTTT. Translating it yields CASSLTIGMNTEAFF.

This clone was counted between two and nine times. The J gene is TRBJ2-1, the V gene TRBV4-1; 9 nucleotides agree with TRBD2. CDR3 length: 21 residues. Germline V lookup: CDR1 MGHRA, CDR2 YSYEKL. Unmatched junction bases numbered 22, after V lost 5 bases and J lost 2 bases. The CDR3 DNA follows: TGCGCCAGCAGCGAAACTGTACCGAATCAATTAGCGGGAGTCACCTACAATGAGCAGTTCTTC. Translating gives CASSETVPNQLAGVTYNEQFF.

The chain uses TRBV19 and TRBJ2-3; D unclear. The V and J ends lost 5 bases and 5 bases respectively, with 11 bases between them. The CDR3 totals 13 residues. The germline gives CDR1 LNHDA, CDR2 SQIVND (reference sequence). The CDR3 region is CASSFFGEDTQYF. The CDR3 bases are TGTGCCAGTAGTTTTTTTGGGGAAGATACGCAGTATTTT.

The DNA for the CDR3 is TGTGCCAGCCAGGGACTAGCGGCAGCCACAGATACGCAGTATTTT. Residues: CASQGLAAATDTQYF. This sequence joins TRBV2 and TRBJ2-3; 11 bases agree with TRBD2. From germline, CDR1 is SNHLY and CDR2 FYNNEI. The CDR3 runs 15 residues. After removal of 8 bases from V and 2 bases from J, the junction contained 6 bases not matched to a gene. Looking up the rest from reference TRBV2 and TRBJ2-3 gives the full variable domain: EPEVTQTPSHQVTQMGQEVILRCVPISNHLYFYWYRQILGQKVEFLVSFYNNEISEKSEIFDDQFSVERPDGSNFTLKIRSTKLEDSAMYFCASQGLAAATDTQYFGPGTRLTVL.

This chain joins TRBV28 and TRBJ2-3; TRBD2 agrees at 9 bases. V trimming: 5 bases; J trimming: 1 base; junction bases outside the gene matches: 7. The CDR3 length is 16 residues. Germline V gene sequence: CDR1 MDHEN, CDR2 SYDVKM. The CDR3 is CASSQPRTSGTDTQYF. DNA for the CDR3: TGTGCCAGCAGTCAGCCCCGGACTAGCGGCACAGATACGCAGTATTTT.